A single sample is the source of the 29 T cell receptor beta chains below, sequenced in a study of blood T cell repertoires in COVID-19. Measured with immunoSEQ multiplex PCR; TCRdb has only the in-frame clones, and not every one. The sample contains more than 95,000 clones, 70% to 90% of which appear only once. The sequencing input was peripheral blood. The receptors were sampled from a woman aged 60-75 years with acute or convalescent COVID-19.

CDR3 in amino acids: CASSSSGQFYNEQFF. For the CDR3, the DNA is TGTGCCAGCAGTTCCTCTGGGCAGTTCTACAATGAGCAGTTCTTC. The genes are TRBV28 and TRBJ2-1; D is unclear. Trimming left V 4 bases short and J 3 bases short, with 13 bases between. From germline, CDR1 is MDHEN and CDR2 SYDVKM. The CDR3 totals 15 residues. The full variable domain, its missing parts supplied by reference TRBV28 and TRBJ2-1, is DVKVTQSSRYLVKRTGEKVFLECVQDMDHENMFWYRQDPGLGLRLIYFSYDVKMKEKGDIPEGYSVSREKKERFSLILESASTNQTSMYLCASSSSGQFYNEQFFGPGTRLTVL.

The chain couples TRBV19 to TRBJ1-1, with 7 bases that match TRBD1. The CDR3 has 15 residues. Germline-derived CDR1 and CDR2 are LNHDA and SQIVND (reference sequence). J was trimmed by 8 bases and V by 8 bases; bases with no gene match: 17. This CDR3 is CASSRGQQELREAFF. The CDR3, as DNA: TGTGCCAGTTCGAGGGGACAGCAGGAGCTGCGAGAAGCTTTCTTT.

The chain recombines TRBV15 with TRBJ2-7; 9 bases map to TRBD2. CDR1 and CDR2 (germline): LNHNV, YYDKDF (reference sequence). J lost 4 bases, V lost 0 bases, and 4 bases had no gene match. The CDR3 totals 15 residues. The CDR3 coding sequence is TGTGCCACCAGCAGAGATCCTAGCGGGACTTACGAGCAGTACTTC. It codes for CATSRDPSGTYEQYF.

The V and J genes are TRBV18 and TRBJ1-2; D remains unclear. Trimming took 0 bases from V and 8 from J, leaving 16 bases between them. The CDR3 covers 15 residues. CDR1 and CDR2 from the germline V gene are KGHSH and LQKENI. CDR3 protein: CASSPPNGKRQGYTF. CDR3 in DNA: TGTGCCAGCTCACCACCGAACGGGAAAAGGCAGGGCTACACCTTC.

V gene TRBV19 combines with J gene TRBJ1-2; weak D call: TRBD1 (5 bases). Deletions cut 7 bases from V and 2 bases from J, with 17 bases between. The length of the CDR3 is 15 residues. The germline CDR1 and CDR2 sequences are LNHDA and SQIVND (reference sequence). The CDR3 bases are TGTGCCAGTACCCCTTGGGGGGAGATGAACTATGGCTACACCTTC. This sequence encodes CASTPWGEMNYGYTF.

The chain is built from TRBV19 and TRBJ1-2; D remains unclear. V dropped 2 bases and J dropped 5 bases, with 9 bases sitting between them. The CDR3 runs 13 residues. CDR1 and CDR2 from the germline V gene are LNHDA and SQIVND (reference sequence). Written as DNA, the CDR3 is TGTGCCAGTAGTATAAGACTCCAGTATGGCTACACCTTC. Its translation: CASSIRLQYGYTF.

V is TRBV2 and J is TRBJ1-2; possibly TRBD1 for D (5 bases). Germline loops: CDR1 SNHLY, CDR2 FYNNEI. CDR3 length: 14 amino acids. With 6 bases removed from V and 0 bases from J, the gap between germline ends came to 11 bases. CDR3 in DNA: TGTGCCAGCAGGCGGGACGTTTCTAACTATGGCTACACCTTC. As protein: CASRRDVSNYGYTF.

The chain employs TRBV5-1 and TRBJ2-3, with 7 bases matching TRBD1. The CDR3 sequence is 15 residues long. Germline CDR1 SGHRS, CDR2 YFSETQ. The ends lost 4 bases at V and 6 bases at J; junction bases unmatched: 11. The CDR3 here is CASSRGPQGMDTQYF. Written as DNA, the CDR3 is TGCGCCAGCAGCCGGGGCCCACAGGGGATGGATACGCAGTATTTT.

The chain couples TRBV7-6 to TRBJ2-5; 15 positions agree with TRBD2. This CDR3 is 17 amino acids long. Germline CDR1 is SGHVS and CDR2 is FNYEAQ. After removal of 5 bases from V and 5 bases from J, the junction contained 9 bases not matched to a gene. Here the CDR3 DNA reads TGTGCCAGCAGCCGTATAGGACTAGCGGGAGGGGGGGAGACCCAGTACTTC. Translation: CASSRIGLAGGGETQYF.

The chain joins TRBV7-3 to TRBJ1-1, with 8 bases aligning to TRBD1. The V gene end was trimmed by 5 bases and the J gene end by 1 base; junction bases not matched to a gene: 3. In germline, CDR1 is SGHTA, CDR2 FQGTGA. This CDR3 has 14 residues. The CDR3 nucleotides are TGTGCCAGCAGCAAACAGGGGGGGAACACTGAAGCTTTCTTT. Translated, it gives CASSKQGGNTEAFF.

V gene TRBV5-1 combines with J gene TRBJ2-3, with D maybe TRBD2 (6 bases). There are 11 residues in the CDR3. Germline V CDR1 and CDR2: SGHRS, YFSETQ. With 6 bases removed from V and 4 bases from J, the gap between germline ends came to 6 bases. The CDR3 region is CASKRADTQYF. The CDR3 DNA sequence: TGCGCCAGCAAGCGGGCAGATACGCAGTATTTT.

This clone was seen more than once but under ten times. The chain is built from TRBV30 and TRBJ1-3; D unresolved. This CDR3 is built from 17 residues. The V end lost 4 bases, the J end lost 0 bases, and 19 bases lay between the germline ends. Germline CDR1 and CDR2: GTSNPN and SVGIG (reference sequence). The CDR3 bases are TGTGCCTGGAACCTCTCCCCTCAGGCGGGCTCTGGAAACACCATATATTTT. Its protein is CAWNLSPQAGSGNTIYF.

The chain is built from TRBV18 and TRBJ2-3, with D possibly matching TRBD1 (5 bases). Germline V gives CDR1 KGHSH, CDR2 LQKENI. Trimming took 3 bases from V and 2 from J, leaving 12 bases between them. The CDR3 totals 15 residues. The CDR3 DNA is TGTGCCAGCTCACCCGGTACAGGCTACACAGATACGCAGTATTTT. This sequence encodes CASSPGTGYTDTQYF.

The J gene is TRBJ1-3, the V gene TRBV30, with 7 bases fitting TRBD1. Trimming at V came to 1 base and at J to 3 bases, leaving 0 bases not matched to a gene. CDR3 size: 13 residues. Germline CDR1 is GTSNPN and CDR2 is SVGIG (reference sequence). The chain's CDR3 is CAWSGQGGNTIYF. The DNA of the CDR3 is TGTGCCTGGAGTGGACAGGGTGGAAACACCATATATTTT.

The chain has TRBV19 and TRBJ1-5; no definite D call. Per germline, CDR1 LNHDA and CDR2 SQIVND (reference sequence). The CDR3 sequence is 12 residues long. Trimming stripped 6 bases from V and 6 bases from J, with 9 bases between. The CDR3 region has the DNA TGTGCCAGTAGAAGTATGCGTCAGCCCCAGCATTTT. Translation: CASRSMRQPQHF.

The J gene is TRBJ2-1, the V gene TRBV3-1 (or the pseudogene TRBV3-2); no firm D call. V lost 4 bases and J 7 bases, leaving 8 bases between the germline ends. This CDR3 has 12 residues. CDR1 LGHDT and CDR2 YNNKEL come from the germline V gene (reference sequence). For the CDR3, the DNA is TGTGCCAGCAGCCTCCTATTAAATGAGCAGTTCTTC. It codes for CASSLLLNEQFF.

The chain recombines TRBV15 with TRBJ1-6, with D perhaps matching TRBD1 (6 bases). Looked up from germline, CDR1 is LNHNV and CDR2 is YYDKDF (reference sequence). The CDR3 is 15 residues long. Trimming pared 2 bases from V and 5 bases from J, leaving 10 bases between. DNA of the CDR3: TGTGCCACCAGCAGAACCGGGACAAATAATTCACCCCTCCACTTT. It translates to CATSRTGTNNSPLHF.

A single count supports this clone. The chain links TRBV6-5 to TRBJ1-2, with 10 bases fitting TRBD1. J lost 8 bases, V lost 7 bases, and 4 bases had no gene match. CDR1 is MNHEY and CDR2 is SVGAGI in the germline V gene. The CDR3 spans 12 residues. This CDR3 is CASKRTGGGYTF. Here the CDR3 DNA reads TGTGCCAGCAAAAGGACAGGGGGAGGCTACACCTTC.

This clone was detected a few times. CDR3 protein: CSVEDAGSSYNEQFF. DNA of the CDR3: TGCAGCGTTGAAGATGCGGGGAGCTCCTACAATGAGCAGTTCTTC. The chain links TRBV29-1 to TRBJ2-1, with TRBD2 as a possible D gene (6 bases). The germline V gene has CDR1 SQVTM and CDR2 ANQGSEA. The CDR3 consists of 15 residues. The V end lost 0 bases, the J end lost 0 bases, and 9 bases lay between the germline ends.

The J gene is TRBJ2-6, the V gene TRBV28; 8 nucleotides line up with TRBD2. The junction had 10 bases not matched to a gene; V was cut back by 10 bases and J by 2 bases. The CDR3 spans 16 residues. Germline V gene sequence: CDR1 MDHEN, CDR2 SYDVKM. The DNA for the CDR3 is TGTGCCACCGGGGGGGGGCTGGGTGCTGGGGCCAACGTCCTGACTTTC. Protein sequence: CATGGGLGAGANVLTF.

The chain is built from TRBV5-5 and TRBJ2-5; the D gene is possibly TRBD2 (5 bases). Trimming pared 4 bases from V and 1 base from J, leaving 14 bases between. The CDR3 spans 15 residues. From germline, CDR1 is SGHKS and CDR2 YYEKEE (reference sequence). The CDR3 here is CASSPGMTTQETQYF. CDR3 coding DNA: TGTGCCAGCAGCCCGGGTATGACTACCCAAGAGACCCAGTACTTC.

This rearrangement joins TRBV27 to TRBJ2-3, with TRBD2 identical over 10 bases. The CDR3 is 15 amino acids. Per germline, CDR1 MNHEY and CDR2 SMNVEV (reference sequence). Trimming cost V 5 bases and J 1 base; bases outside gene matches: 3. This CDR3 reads CASSTLAGGTDTQYF. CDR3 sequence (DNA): TGTGCCAGCAGTACTCTAGCGGGAGGCACAGATACGCAGTATTTT.

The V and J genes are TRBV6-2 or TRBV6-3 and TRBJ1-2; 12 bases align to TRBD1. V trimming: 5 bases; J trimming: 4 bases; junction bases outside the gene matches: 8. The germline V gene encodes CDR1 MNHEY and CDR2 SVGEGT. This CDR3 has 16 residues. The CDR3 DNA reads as TGTGCCAGCAGTGGGACCGGGACAGGGGGCATCTATGGCTACACCTTC. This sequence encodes CASSGTGTGGIYGYTF.

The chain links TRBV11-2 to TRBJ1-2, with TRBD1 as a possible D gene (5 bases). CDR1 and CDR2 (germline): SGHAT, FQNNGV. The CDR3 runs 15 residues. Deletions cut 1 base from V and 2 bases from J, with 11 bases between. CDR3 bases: TGTGCCAGCAGCTTAGTTTCAGGGTGGAACTATGGCTACACCTTC. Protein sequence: CASSLVSGWNYGYTF.

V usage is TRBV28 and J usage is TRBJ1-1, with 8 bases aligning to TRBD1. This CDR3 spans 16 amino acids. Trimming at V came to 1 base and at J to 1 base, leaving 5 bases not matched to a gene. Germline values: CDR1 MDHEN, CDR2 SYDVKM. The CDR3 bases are TGTGCCAGCAGTTTATTCTCCGGGACAGGGAACACTGAAGCTTTCTTT. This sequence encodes CASSLFSGTGNTEAFF.

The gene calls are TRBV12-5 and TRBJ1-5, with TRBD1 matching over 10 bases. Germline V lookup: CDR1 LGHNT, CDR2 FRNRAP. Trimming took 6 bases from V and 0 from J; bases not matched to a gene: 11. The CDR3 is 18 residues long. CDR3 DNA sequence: TGTGCTAGTGGCGAAGGGACAGGGGCATCCTATAGCAATCAGCCCCAGCATTTT. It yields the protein CASGEGTGASYSNQPQHF.

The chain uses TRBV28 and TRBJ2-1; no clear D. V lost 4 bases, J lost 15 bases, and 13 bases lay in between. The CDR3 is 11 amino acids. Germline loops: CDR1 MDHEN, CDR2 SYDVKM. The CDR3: CASSSDTRWFF. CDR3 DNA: TGTGCCAGCAGTTCTGACACCCGGTGGTTCTTC.

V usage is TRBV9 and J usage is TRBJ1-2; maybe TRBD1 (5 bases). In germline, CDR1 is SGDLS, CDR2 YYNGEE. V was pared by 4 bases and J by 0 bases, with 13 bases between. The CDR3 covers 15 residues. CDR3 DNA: TGTGCCAGCAGCCCCAATGCGGGGGCTAACTATGGCTACACCTTC. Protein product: CASSPNAGANYGYTF.

CDR3 DNA: TGTGCCAGCAGTGAAGGAACAGGGGTCTATGGCTACACCTTC. It specifies CASSEGTGVYGYTF. This chain connects TRBV6-1 to TRBJ1-2; TRBD1 agrees at 7 bases. CDR1 is MNHNS, CDR2 SASEGT, per germline. The CDR3 runs 14 residues. V was pared by 1 base and J by 4 bases, with 3 bases of the junction left unmatched.